Ten or more counts support the clone carrying this T cell receptor beta chain. Time point defined: sample taken at primary tumor resection. Tumor, nontumor lung or frozen PBMC supplied whole RNA, sequenced without sorting. This record comes from a study of spatial heterogeneity in lung cancer. Overall study context: As counted in raw reads, each unique TCR and UMI combination appeared more than ten times on average.

TCRdb reprocessed the 5' RACE reads with MiXCR, giving one entry per CDR3 protein. The table shows over 90,000 distinct CDR3 sequences, with roughly 10% occurring only once. Specimen: PBMCs, collected at surgery. This TCR came from a male donor with early-stage non-small cell lung cancer.

The CDR3 spells CASSLAGGTAYNEQFF. CDR3 nucleotide sequence: TGCGCCAGCAGCTTGGCCGGGGGGACAGCTTACAATGAGCAGTTCTTC. This sequence joins TRBV5-1 and TRBJ2-1, with D possibly called TRBD1 or TRBD2 (7 bases each). The length of the CDR3 is 16 residues. V was cut by 0 bases and J by 4 bases, with 14 bases left in between. CDR1 SGHRS and CDR2 YFSETQ come from the germline V gene.